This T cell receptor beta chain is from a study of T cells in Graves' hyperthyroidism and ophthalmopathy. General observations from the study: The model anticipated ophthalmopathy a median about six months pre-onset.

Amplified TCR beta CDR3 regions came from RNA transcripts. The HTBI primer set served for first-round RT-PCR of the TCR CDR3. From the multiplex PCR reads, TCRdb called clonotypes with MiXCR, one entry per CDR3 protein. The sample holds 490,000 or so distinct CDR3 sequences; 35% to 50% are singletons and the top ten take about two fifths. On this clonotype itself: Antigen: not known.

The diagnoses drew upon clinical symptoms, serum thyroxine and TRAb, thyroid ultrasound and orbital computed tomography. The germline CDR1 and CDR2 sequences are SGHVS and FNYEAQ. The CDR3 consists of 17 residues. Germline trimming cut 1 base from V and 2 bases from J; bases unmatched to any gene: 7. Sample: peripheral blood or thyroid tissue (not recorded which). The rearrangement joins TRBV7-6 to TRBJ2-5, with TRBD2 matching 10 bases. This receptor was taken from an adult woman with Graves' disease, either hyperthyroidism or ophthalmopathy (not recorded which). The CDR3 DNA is TGTGCCAGCAGCTTAGGAGTAGCGGGAGGACGGCAAGAGACCCAGTACTTC. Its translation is CASSLGVAGGRQETQYF.